The 21 T cell receptor beta chains below all came from one sample that was sequenced in a study of neurological immune-mediated disorders. One entry per CDR3 protein, called by TCRdb with MiXCR from the 5' RACE reads. The sample shows about 59,000 distinct CDR3 sequences, about 12% of them seen only once. Sequencing input: PBMCs. These receptors came from a woman aged 55 to 70 with HTLV-1-associated myelopathy (HAM/TSP).

In its sample, this clonotype was seen many times. The chain uses TRBV28 and TRBJ2-1, with 8 bases fitting TRBD2. The CDR3 spans 14 residues. Germline V gene lookup returns CDR1 MDHEN and CDR2 SYDVKM. The junction had 7 bases not matched to a gene; V was cut back by 11 bases and J by 1 base. The CDR3 sequence is CAQARGGSYNEQFF. The CDR3 DNA sequence: TGTGCCCAAGCCCGGGGGGGTTCCTACAATGAGCAGTTCTTC.

This clonotype was recorded at least ten times. The V gene is TRBV10-3, the J gene TRBJ2-1; 8 nucleotides line up with TRBD2. V shed 9 bases, J shed 7 bases, and the junction held 8 bases outside the gene matches. CDR1 and CDR2 from the germline V gene are ENHRY and SYGVKD. The CDR3 length is 13 residues. As DNA, the CDR3 is TGTGCCATAGAGGGCGGGAGGAATAATGAGCAGTTCTTC. The encoded protein is CAIEGGRNNEQFF.

This clonotype was recorded many times. This chain links TRBV5-1 with TRBJ2-7, with 9 bases matching TRBD1. V trimming: 4 bases; J trimming: 2 bases; junction bases outside the gene matches: 4. This CDR3 comprises 14 residues. Germline V CDR1 and CDR2: SGHRS, YFSETQ. CDR3 in amino acids: CASSGGQGTYEQYF. The DNA of the CDR3 is TGCGCCAGCAGCGGGGGACAGGGAACCTACGAGCAGTACTTC.

The chain employs TRBV10-3 and TRBJ2-7, with TRBD1 matching over 11 bases. J gave up 6 bases and V 0 bases, and 1 base lay outside the gene matches. The CDR3 has 14 residues. The germline V gene has CDR1 ENHRY and CDR2 SYGVKD. The CDR3 DNA is TGTGCCATCAGTGAGTCGGGGACAGGGGGCGAGCAGTACTTC. Amino acids: CAISESGTGGEQYF.

This clonotype has a count of ten or more. The chain links TRBV20-1 to TRBJ2-7, with 11 bases matching TRBD1. CDR1 and CDR2 from the germline V gene are DFQATT and SNEGSKA (reference sequence). After removal of 5 bases from V and 5 bases from J, the junction contained 8 bases not matched to a gene. This CDR3 has 14 amino acids. CDR3 in amino acids: CSAGRGQGVNEQYF. DNA for the CDR3: TGCAGTGCTGGCAGGGGACAGGGGGTTAACGAGCAGTACTTC.

This clonotype occurred many times. The V call is TRBV7-3, the J call TRBJ2-2; 12 positions agree with TRBD2. Germline CDR1 SGHTA, CDR2 FQGTGA. J lost 5 bases, V lost 8 bases, and 6 bases had no gene match. The CDR3 totals 15 residues. The CDR3 DNA is TGTGCCAGCGGGGTCGGGACTAGCGGGACCGGGGAGCTGTTTTTT. This encodes CASGVGTSGTGELFF.

This clonotype was seen many times. The chain is built from TRBV5-1 and TRBJ2-3; D remains unclear. The V and J ends lost 4 bases and 2 bases respectively, with 11 bases between them. The CDR3 covers 14 residues. CDR1 is SGHRS and CDR2 is YFSETQ in the germline V gene. CDR3 in DNA: TGCGCCAGCAGCCATTACCCGGACACAGATACGCAGTATTTT. Translation gives CASSHYPDTDTQYF.

This clonotype came up many times. This sequence joins TRBV5-1 and TRBJ2-7, with 8 bases matching TRBD1. V lost 4 bases, J lost 5 bases, and 8 bases stayed unmatched. Germline V gene data show CDR1 as SGHRS and CDR2 as YFSETQ. The CDR3 has 14 amino acids. The CDR3 region is CASSQRTGSHEQYF. CDR3 sequence (DNA): TGCGCCAGCAGCCAGCGGACAGGGTCCCACGAGCAGTACTTC.

This clonotype was detected ten times or more. The V and J genes are TRBV9 and TRBJ2-2; tentative D call: TRBD1 (5 bases). The V gene's germline CDR1 is SGDLS and CDR2 YYNGEE. The CDR3 consists of 14 residues. With 5 bases removed from V and 5 bases from J, the gap between germline ends came to 13 bases. This chain's CDR3 is CASRLQGGTGELFF. The DNA for the CDR3 is TGTGCCAGCAGGCTCCAGGGTGGGACCGGGGAGCTGTTTTTT.

The sample holds many counts of this clonotype. V usage is TRBV7-8 and J usage is TRBJ1-1; 7 bases agree with TRBD1. This CDR3 contains 15 residues. Germline trimming cut 0 bases from V and 4 bases from J; bases unmatched to any gene: 5. Germline CDR1 and CDR2: SGHVS and FQNEAQ. The DNA of the CDR3 is TGTGCCAGCAGCTTAGCGCGAGGGGGCGGCACTGAAGCTTTCTTT. Residues: CASSLARGGGTEAFF.

This clonotype was picked up many times. The chain couples TRBV5-1 to TRBJ2-1; D is possibly TRBD2 (6 bases). The germline V gene encodes CDR1 SGHRS and CDR2 YFSETQ. Trimming removed 3 bases from V and 13 bases from J, with 14 bases in between. The CDR3 length is 12 residues. The CDR3 here is CASSSAGGFQFF. In DNA, the CDR3 is TGCGCCAGCAGCTCCGCCGGAGGGTTCCAGTTCTTC. The full variable domain, rest sourced from reference TRBV5-1 and TRBJ2-1, is KAGVTQTPRYLIKTRGQQVTLSCSPISGHRSVSWYQQTPGQGLQFLFEYFSETQRNKGNFPGRFSGRQFSNSRSEMNVSTLELGDSALYLCASSSAGGFQFFGPGTRLTVL.

Worth noting for this clonotype: A much larger clonotype is one base distant, so this may be a read error. The chain carries TRBV12-3 or TRBV12-4 and TRBJ2-5, with 12 bases lining up with TRBD1. The CDR3 runs to 15 residues. The DNA of the CDR3 is TGTGCCATCAGTCCTCCGTGGGACAGGGGGCTCGCCCAGTACTTC. This sequence encodes CAISPPWDRGLAQYF.

This clonotype was observed at least ten times. This chain connects TRBV7-2 to TRBJ1-5; the D is unclear. V gave up 5 bases and J gave up 8 bases, with 10 bases separating them. There are 12 residues in the CDR3. CDR1 is SGHTA, CDR2 FQGNSA, per germline. CDR3 nucleotides: TGTGCCAGCAGCCCCGGGAAAGAGCCCCAGCATTTT. Its translation: CASSPGKEPQHF.

This clonotype occurred many times. This rearrangement joins TRBV5-1 to TRBJ1-1; 9 positions agree with TRBD1. Trimming removed 4 bases from V and 0 bases from J; junction bases left unmatched: 4. The germline CDR1 and CDR2 sequences are SGHRS and YFSETQ. This CDR3 has 15 amino acids. The CDR3 is CASSLGQGLNTEAFF. The CDR3 DNA reads as TGCGCCAGCAGCCTGGGACAGGGACTGAACACTGAAGCTTTCTTT.

The chain links TRBV5-1 to TRBJ2-2; D is uncertain. Germline assignment: CDR1 SGHRS and CDR2 YFSETQ. Trimming took 4 bases from V and 5 from J, leaving 12 bases between them. The CDR3 has 14 amino acids. The CDR3 reads CASSTGYWTGELFF. CDR3 sequence (DNA): TGCGCCAGCAGCACCGGGTACTGGACCGGGGAGCTGTTTTTT. Filled out from reference TRBV5-1 and TRBJ2-2, the complete variable domain reads KAGVTQTPRYLIKTRGQQVTLSCSPISGHRSVSWYQQTPGQGLQFLFEYFSETQRNKGNFPGRFSGRQFSNSRSEMNVSTLELGDSALYLCASSTGYWTGELFFGEGSRLTVL.

This clonotype was recorded at least ten times. The chain is built from TRBV20-1 and TRBJ2-1; the D is unclear. The CDR3 runs 13 residues. Trimming left V 8 bases short and J 2 bases short, with 13 bases between. Germline loops: CDR1 DFQATT, CDR2 SNEGSKA (reference sequence). CDR3 sequence (DNA): TGCAGTTCCCTAACGGAGCCCTACAATGAGCAGTTCTTC. Translated, it gives CSSLTEPYNEQFF.

In this sample, this clonotype turned up many times. V gene TRBV7-2 combines with J gene TRBJ2-2; D is uncertain. Looked up from germline, CDR1 is SGHTA and CDR2 is FQGNSA. Trimming removed 5 bases at V and 0 bases at J, with 10 bases between. The CDR3 is made up of 15 amino acids. The CDR3 reads CASSQSVANTGELFF. For the CDR3, the DNA is TGTGCCAGCAGCCAATCGGTCGCGAACACCGGGGAGCTGTTTTTT.

Ten or more counts support this clonotype. The rearrangement joins TRBV5-1 to TRBJ2-7; TRBD1 matches at 7 bases. Germline V gives CDR1 SGHRS, CDR2 YFSETQ. This CDR3 is built from 14 residues. Germline trimming cut 7 bases from V and 4 bases from J; bases unmatched to any gene: 11. The CDR3 region is CASLRDSNSYEQYF. CDR3 coding DNA: TGCGCCAGCCTCCGGGACAGTAACTCTTACGAGCAGTACTTC.

This clonotype has ten or more counts. The chain combines TRBV18 with TRBJ2-1, with D perhaps matching TRBD2 (5 bases). The germline V gene has CDR1 KGHSH and CDR2 LQKENI. The CDR3 runs to 15 residues. V lost 2 bases, J lost 4 bases, and 12 bases lay in between. This CDR3 is CASSPTTNLYNEQFF. In DNA form, the CDR3 reads TGTGCCAGCTCACCAACGACTAATTTATACAATGAGCAGTTCTTC.

This clonotype was picked up a small number of times. The genes are TRBV5-1 and TRBJ2-5, with D possibly TRBD2 on 5 matching bases. The CDR3 runs 17 residues. Germline assignment: CDR1 SGHRS and CDR2 YFSETQ. V shed 4 bases and J shed 0 bases, with 19 bases lying between them. This chain's CDR3 is CASSPTRWELDQETQYF. CDR3 sequence (DNA): TGCGCCAGCAGCCCCACTAGGTGGGAACTCGACCAAGAGACCCAGTACTTC. Drawing the rest from reference TRBV5-1 and TRBJ2-5, the complete variable domain is KAGVTQTPRYLIKTRGQQVTLSCSPISGHRSVSWYQQTPGQGLQFLFEYFSETQRNKGNFPGRFSGRQFSNSRSEMNVSTLELGDSALYLCASSPTRWELDQETQYFGPGTRLLVL.

Many counts were recorded for this clonotype. J is TRBJ2-1 and V is TRBV6-5, with 7 bases fitting TRBD2. The CDR3 extends over 18 amino acids. V gave up 4 bases and J gave up 8 bases; unmatched junction bases: 20. In germline, CDR1 is MNHEY, CDR2 SVGAGI. CDR3 DNA sequence: TGTGCCAGCAGTTTGCTTGGCTTGTGGGAGGGCCCGGTAGATGAGCAGTTCTTC. Protein: CASSLLGLWEGPVDEQFF.